This TCR beta chain was found in a study of TIL therapy for anti-PD-1-resistant metastatic lung cancer. Study at large: Patients then received nivolumab; progressors got lymphodepletion, TIL and IL-2. By whole-exome sequencing, median non-synonymous tumor mutation burden was under 1.9 mutations per megabase. Median patient age was about 56, ranging about 38-75 years. Regarding the study as a whole: This highly selected cohort may not generalize to typical lung cancer patients.

V dropped 1 base and J dropped 8; count of bases not matched to a gene: 3. CDR3 length: 13 residues. Per germline, CDR1 SGHRS and CDR2 YFSETQ. This was the immunoSEQ v3 assay. This table comes from immunoSEQ multiplex PCR, and its TCRdb copy is limited to in-frame clones, with some not included. The sample consists of about 21,000 clones, about 79% of them appearing once. Regarding time point: pre-treatment sample, taken before nivolumab and TIL therapy. About this clone: The target antigen is unknown.

The origin of this receptor is a person aged 30 to 80 with non-small cell lung cancer. Material: blood, obtained at baseline. This chain joins TRBV5-1 and TRBJ1-2; 9 bases match TRBD1. CDR3 in DNA: TGCGCCAGCAGCTTGACCGGACAGGGGGGCTACACCTTC. Amino acids: CASSLTGQGGYTF.